This TCR beta chain was captured in a study of CD8 T cells in Susac syndrome (dated by TCRdb to the late 2010s). About the study as a whole: Repertoire sequencing was used to test whether CD8+ T cell activation and differentiation in Susac syndrome was antigen driven. CD8+ T cell repertoire clonality was compared between about a dozen healthy donors, approximately 14 Susac syndrome patients and 15 or so multiple sclerosis patients. The paper as a whole reports these results and caveats: The number of individuals in the TCR sequencing and HLA analysis was acknowledged as relatively small.

In its sample, this clonotype was seen once. Its recognized antigen is unknown. Base qualities were left out, and no much larger clone turns up one base away. A single read offers scant evidence. High-throughput TCR beta sequencing profiled peripheral blood CD8+ and CD4+ T cells from healthy donors, Susac syndrome patients and multiple sclerosis patients. Treatment-naive patients with stable or active relapsing-remitting disease fulfilling revised McDonald criteria were used as multiple sclerosis controls. Bulk CD8+ and CD4+ T cells were purified by magnetic negative isolation, whereas CD8+ TEMRA cells were enriched by FACS. Blood was drawn into EDTA tubes, processed within 24 hours, and PBMCs were isolated by density gradient centrifugation. PBMCs intended for TCR sequencing were cryopreserved in liquid nitrogen and were subsequently thawed in a 37 degrees C water bath. The sorted or isolated CD4+, CD8+ and CD8+ TEMRA cells reached a purity of at least 90%.

RNA was extracted with the RNeasy kit and roughly 0.5 to 1 ug was reverse transcribed using random hexamers. The immunoSEQ multiplex PCR assay, covering 54 Vbeta and 13 Jbeta segments, was used to amplify TCR beta CDR3 regions. PCR amplification bias was corrected using a synthetic template baseline for primer optimization and computational correction. The original methods were these. Reads were annotated to V, D and J genes per IMGT and analyzed with immunoSEQ Analyzer, keeping only productive sequences. To calculate clonality, Shannon entropy was normalized by log2 of the number of productive unique sequences and then subtracted from one. For each patient and control, public and private clones were evaluated within the 100 most prevalent clones. A clone was defined as Susac-specific if it was absent from the healthy and MS cohorts, from roughly 1,000 published viral clones and from other ImmuneACCESS disease sequences. TCRdb cleaned the public reads at Q25 with fastp, built clones with MiXCR and kept in-frame beta chains. Each entry merges the rows of one CDR3 protein and shows their most common DNA and genes. TCRdb's processing, not the authors' own work, is the source of the V and J calls. This sample has under 85,000 distinct CDR3 sequences in its table, and 94% of those were observed once. In total, the top ten clones hold around 0.61% of the sample.

Sequenced sample: CD8+ T cells from PBMCs. The TCR originated in a human donor with multiple sclerosis.

The CDR3 in this case is CSAKRELRGELFF. Here is the DNA: TGCAGTGCTAAGCGGGAGCTCAGGGGGGAGCTGTTTTTT. This sequence uses TRBV20-1 and TRBJ2-2; TRBD2 aligns with 8 central bases. The germline V gene (reference sequence) gives CDR1 as DFQATT and CDR2 as SNEGSKA. The germline V end is reduced by 4 bases and the J end by 8 bases; junction bases left unmatched: 6. Inclusive of the bounding cysteine and phenylalanine, the CDR3 is 13 residues long. Of the read, only the CDR3 DNA is kept; its 39 bases are in frame from base 1.